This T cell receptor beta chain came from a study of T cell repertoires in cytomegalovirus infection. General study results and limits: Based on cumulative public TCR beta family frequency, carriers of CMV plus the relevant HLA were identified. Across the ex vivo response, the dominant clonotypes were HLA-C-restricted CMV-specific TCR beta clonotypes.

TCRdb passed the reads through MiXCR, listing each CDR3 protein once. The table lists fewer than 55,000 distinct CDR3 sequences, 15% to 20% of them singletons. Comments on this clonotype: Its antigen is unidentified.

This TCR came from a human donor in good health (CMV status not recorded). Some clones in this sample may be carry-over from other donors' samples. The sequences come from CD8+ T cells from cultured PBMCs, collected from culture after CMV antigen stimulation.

This CDR3 reads CASSEVASMNTEAFF. The CDR3 DNA is TGTGCCAGCAGTGAGGTGGCGAGCATGAACACTGAAGCTTTCTTT. The genes are TRBV2 and TRBJ1-1; D is uncertain. Germline V gene sequence: CDR1 SNHLY, CDR2 FYNNEI. The V end lost 3 bases, the J end lost 0 bases, and 11 bases lay between the germline ends. The CDR3 spans 15 residues.